The sequence of this T cell receptor beta chain was determined in a study of T-cell reconstitution after alpha-beta-depleted transplantation in children. Ten or more counts support this clonotype. Preparation of the TCRbeta library used unique molecular identifiers. TCRdb itself ran the PCR reads through MiXCR, one entry per CDR3 protein. The top ten clones hold 0.9% to 1.2% of a sample with some 600,000 distinct CDR3 sequences, 16% of them seen once. The sequences come from PBMCs from the stem cell graft donor, collected from the stem cell graft. This receptor was obtained from a human donor who donated a stem cell graft to a child with acute myeloid leukemia.

CDR3 in amino acids: CASSLVQGSSYEQYF. DNA of the CDR3: TGCGCCAGCAGCTTGGTGCAGGGATCCTCCTACGAGCAGTACTTC. The rearrangement joins TRBV5-1 to TRBJ2-7; D possibly corresponds to TRBD1 (5 bases). CDR1 is SGHRS and CDR2 is YFSETQ in the germline V gene. CDR3 size: 15 residues. The V gene lost 0 bases and the J gene lost 0 bases, with 10 bases spanning the gap.